Detailed here is one T cell receptor beta chain. The sample is drawn from a study of blood T cell repertoires in COVID-19. Study information: The United States, Italy and Spain were the sources of the acute and convalescent COVID-19 samples. T cells, B-cell-depleted T cells, or PBMCs provided the cDNA or gDNA that served as material.

Per the authors' pipeline: Nucleated cell number was recorded as an estimate derived from reference gene primer amplification. Profiling relied on immunoSEQ multiplex PCR, and the TCRdb table lists in-frame clones only, not all of them. V and J calls and clone size are copied from that table; D and trimming were computed from the DNA. The sample has tens of thousands of clones; more than 80% are singletons. CDR3 length: 15 amino acids. The junction had 5 bases not matched to a gene; V was cut back by 0 bases and J by 6 bases. Germline CDR1 reads MNHNS; CDR2 reads SASEGT. This sequence joins TRBV6-1 and TRBJ1-3, with 7 bases that match TRBD1. The origin of this receptor is a man aged 50-59 years with active or convalescent COVID-19. Material: peripheral blood. CDR3 amino acids: CASSEAGTALNTIYF. CDR3 sequence (DNA): TGTGCCAGCAGTGAAGCCGGGACAGCTCTAAACACCATATATTTT.